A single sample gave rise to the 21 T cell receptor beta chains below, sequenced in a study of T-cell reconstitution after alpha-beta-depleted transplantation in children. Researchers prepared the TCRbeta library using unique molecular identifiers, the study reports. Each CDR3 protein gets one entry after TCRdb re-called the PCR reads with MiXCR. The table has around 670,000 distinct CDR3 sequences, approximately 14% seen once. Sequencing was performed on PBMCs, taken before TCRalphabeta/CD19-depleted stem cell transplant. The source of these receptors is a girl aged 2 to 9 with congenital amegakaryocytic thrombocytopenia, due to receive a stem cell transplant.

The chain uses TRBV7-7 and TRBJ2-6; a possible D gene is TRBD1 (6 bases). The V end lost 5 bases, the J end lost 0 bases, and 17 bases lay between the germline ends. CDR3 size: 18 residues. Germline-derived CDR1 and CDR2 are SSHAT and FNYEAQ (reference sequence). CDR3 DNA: TGTGCCAGCAGCCCATTCCCGGGACACCGCTCTGGGGCCAACGTCCTGACTTTC. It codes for CASSPFPGHRSGANVLTF.

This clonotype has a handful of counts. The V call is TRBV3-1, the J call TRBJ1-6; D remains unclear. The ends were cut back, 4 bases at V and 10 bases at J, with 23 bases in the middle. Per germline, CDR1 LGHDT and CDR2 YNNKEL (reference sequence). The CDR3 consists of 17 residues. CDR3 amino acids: CASSLPNSPIGRSPLHF. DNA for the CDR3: TGTGCCAGCAGCCTACCCAACTCACCGATCGGGCGGTCACCCCTCCACTTT.

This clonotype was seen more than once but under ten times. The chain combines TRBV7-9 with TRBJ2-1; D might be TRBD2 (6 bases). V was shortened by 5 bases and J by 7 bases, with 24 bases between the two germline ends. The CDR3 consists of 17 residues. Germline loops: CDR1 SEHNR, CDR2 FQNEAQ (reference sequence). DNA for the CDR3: TGTGCCAGCAGCCCCAAGAGGAGTCGGGCGGGACGGAATGAGCAGTTCTTC. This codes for CASSPKRSRAGRNEQFF.

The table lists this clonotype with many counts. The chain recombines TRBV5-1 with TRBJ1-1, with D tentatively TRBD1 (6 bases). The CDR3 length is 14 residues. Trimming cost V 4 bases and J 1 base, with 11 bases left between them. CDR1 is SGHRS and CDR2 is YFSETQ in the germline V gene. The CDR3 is CASSPGQKNTEAFF. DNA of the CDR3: TGCGCCAGCAGCCCCGGACAGAAGAACACTGAAGCTTTCTTT.

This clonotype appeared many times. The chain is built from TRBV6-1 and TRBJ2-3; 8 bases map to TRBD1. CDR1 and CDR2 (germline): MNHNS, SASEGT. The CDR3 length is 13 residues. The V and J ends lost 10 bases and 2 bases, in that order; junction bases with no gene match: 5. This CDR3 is CATEDRATDTQYF. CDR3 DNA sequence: TGTGCCACGGAGGACAGGGCCACAGATACGCAGTATTTT.

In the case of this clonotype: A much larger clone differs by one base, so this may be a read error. CDR3: CASGLGYEQSF. For the CDR3, the DNA is TGTGCTAGTGGGTTGGGGTACGAGCAGTCCTTC. This chain connects TRBV12-5 to TRBJ2-7; D gene uncertain. Per germline, CDR1 LGHNT and CDR2 FRNRAP. The CDR3 totals 11 residues.

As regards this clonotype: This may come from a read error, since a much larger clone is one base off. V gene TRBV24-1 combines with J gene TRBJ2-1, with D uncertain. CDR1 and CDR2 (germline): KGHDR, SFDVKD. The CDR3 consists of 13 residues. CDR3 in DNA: TGTGCCACCAGTGACTTAGGTCTCCATGAGCAGGTCTTC. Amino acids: CATSDLGLHEQVF.

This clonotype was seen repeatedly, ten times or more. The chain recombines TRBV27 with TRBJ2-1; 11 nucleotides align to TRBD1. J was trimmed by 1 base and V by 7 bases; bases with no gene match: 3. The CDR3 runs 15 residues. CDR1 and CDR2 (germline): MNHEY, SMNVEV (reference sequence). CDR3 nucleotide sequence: TGTGCCAGCAACGGACAGGGGGCTTCCTACAATGAGCAGTTCTTC. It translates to CASNGQGASYNEQFF.

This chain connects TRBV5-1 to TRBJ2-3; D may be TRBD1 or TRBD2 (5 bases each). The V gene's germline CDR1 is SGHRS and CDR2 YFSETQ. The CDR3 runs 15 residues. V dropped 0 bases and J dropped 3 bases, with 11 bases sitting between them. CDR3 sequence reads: CASSLVGERTDTQYF. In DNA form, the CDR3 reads TGCGCCAGCAGCTTGGTAGGGGAGCGTACAGATACGCAGTATTTT.

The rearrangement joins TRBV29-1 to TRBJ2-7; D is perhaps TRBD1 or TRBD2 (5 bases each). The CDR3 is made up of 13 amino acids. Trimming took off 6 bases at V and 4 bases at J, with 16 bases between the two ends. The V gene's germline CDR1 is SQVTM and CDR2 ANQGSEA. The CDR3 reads CSVTRDGRYEQYF. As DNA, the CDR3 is TGCAGCGTCACAAGGGACGGAAGATACGAGCAGTACTTC.

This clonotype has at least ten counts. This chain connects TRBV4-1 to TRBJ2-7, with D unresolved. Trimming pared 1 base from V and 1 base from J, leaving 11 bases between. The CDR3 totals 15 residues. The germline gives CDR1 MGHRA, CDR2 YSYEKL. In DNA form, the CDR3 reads TGCGCCAGCAGCCAAGTGTCTTCGGATTCCTACGAGCAGTACTTC. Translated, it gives CASSQVSSDSYEQYF.

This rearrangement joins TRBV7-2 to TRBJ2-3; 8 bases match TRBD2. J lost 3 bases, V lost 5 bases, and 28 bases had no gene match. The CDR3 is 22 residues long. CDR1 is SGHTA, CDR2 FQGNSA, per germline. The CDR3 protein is CASSVGSRGDRLRGRRTDTQYF. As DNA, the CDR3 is TGTGCCAGCAGCGTCGGCTCCCGGGGTGACCGTCTACGCGGGAGGCGTACAGATACGCAGTATTTT.

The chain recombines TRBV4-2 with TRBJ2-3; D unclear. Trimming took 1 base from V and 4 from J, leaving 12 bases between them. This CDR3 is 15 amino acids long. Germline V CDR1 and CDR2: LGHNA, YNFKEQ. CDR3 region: CASSQATLAADTQYF. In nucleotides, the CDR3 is TGTGCCAGCAGCCAAGCAACTCTCGCAGCAGATACGCAGTATTTT.

The CDR3 DNA reads TGTGCCAGCTCCGGGGCCAGGGGAGAAAAACTGTTTTTT. Its translation is CASSGARGEKLFF. The chain links TRBV12-3 or TRBV12-4 to TRBJ1-4, with TRBD1 as a possible D gene (6 bases). The CDR3 is made up of 13 amino acids. Trimming took 8 bases from V and 8 from J, leaving 15 bases between them.

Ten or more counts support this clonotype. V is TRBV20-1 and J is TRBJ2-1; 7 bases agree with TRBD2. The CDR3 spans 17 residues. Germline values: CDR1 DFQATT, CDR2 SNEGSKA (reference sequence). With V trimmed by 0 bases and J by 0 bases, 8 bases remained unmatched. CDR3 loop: CSARDRLGGSSYNEQFF. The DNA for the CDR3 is TGCAGTGCTAGAGATCGTTTGGGCGGGAGCTCCTACAATGAGCAGTTCTTC.

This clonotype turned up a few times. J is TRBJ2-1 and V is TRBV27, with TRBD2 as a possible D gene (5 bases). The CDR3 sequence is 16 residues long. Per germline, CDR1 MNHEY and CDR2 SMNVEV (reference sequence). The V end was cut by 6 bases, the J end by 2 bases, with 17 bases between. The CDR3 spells CASSSPPGSPYNEQFF. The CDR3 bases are TGTGCCAGCAGCTCCCCCCCGGGATCGCCCTACAATGAGCAGTTCTTC.

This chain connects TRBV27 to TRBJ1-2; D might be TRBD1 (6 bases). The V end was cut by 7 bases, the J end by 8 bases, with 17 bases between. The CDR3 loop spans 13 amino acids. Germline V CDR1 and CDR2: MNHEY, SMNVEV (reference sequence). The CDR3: CASKKGGANGYTF. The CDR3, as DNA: TGTGCCAGCAAAAAGGGGGGGGCGAACGGCTACACCTTC.

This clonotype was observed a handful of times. CDR3 bases: TGTGCCAGCAGCCTCCACATCGGGGCACCTACGGGAGAGCAGTACTTC. Protein: CASSLHIGAPTGEQYF. The chain links TRBV7-2 to TRBJ2-7; D is perhaps TRBD1 or TRBD2 (5 bases each). This CDR3 has 16 residues. The V gene's germline CDR1 is SGHTA and CDR2 FQGNSA. Trimming removed 5 bases at V and 7 bases at J, with 24 bases between.

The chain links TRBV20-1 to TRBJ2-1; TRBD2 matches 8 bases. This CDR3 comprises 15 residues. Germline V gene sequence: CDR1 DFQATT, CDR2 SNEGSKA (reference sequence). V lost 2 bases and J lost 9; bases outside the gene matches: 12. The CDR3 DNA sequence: TGCAGTGCTAGAAGGGGCGGGAGGACGTTTCTTGAGCAGTTCTTC. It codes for CSARRGGRTFLEQFF.

The CDR3 sequence is CASSWSLEAFF. The CDR3 coding sequence is TGTGCCAGTTCGTGGTCCCTTGAAGCTTTCTTT. The chain carries TRBV28 and TRBJ1-1, with no clear D. The CDR3 runs 11 residues. V was trimmed by 9 bases and J by 7 bases, leaving 12 bases between them. Looked up from germline, CDR1 is MDHEN and CDR2 is SYDVKM.

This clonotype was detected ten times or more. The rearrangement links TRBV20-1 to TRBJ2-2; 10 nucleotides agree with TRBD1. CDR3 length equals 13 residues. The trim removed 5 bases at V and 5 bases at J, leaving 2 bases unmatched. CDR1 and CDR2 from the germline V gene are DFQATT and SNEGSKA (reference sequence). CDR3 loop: CSARQGATGELFF. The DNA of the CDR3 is TGCAGTGCTCGACAGGGGGCAACCGGGGAGCTGTTTTTT.